The 26 T cell receptor beta chains in this list originate from one sample, sequenced in a study of blood T cell repertoires in COVID-19. The table came from immunoSEQ multiplex PCR; TCRdb's copy has only in-frame clones and leaves some out. Here the sample spans approximately 140,000 clones, about 86% being singletons. The sequencing sample was made of PBMCs or T cells enriched from blood (not recorded which). The receptors stem from a woman between 45 and 60 years old who had recovered from COVID-19.

The V gene is TRBV3-1 (or the pseudogene TRBV3-2), the J gene TRBJ1-2, with D uncertain. With 6 bases removed from V and 8 bases from J, the gap between germline ends came to 13 bases. In germline, CDR1 is LGHDT, CDR2 YNNKEL (reference sequence). The CDR3 covers 12 residues. This CDR3 is CASSREGYGYTF. The CDR3 DNA sequence: TGTGCCAGCAGTCGGGAGGGTTACGGCTACACCTTC.

The genes are TRBV19 and TRBJ1-5; no reliable D call. Germline V lookup: CDR1 LNHDA, CDR2 SQIVND (reference sequence). With 5 bases removed from V and 3 bases from J, the gap between germline ends came to 8 bases. This CDR3 is 13 amino acids long. For the CDR3, the DNA is TGTGCCAGTAGTTGGGCTCACAATCAGCCCCAGCATTTT. It encodes CASSWAHNQPQHF.

This sequence joins TRBV11-3 and TRBJ2-3; D uncertain. Germline CDR1 SGHNT, CDR2 YENEEA. Between the trimmed V and J ends, which lost 1 base and 0 bases, there was a span of 11 bases. This CDR3 is built from 16 residues. The CDR3 loop is CASSLGGRGSTDTQYF. The CDR3 DNA reads TGTGCCAGCAGCTTAGGAGGCAGAGGTAGCACAGATACGCAGTATTTT.

V is TRBV5-1 and J is TRBJ2-3; 10 nucleotides line up with TRBD2. Trimming at V came to 3 bases and at J to 1 base, leaving 14 bases not matched to a gene. CDR1 and CDR2 (germline): SGHRS, YFSETQ. The CDR3 length is 19 residues. The CDR3 DNA is TGCGCCAGCAGCTATACTCACCCAATAACTAGCGGGGGCACAGATACGCAGTATTTT. Translation gives CASSYTHPITSGGTDTQYF.

The chain carries TRBV5-1 and TRBJ2-3, with unresolved D. The V gene's germline CDR1 is SGHRS and CDR2 YFSETQ. V was cut by 2 bases and J by 1 base, with 11 bases left in between. There are 15 residues in the CDR3. CDR3 in DNA: TGCGCCAGCAGCTTCCAAGCGCTAGGCACAGATACGCAGTATTTT. Amino acid sequence: CASSFQALGTDTQYF.

The chain has TRBV27 and TRBJ1-1, with 8 bases lining up with TRBD1. The V segment lost 3 bases and the J segment 2 bases; nucleotides outside the gene matches: 5. The germline V gene encodes CDR1 MNHEY and CDR2 SMNVEV (reference sequence). This CDR3 has 15 amino acids. As DNA, the CDR3 is TGTGCCAGCAGTTTCGGGACAGGTGTCAACACTGAAGCTTTCTTT. This encodes CASSFGTGVNTEAFF.

V gene TRBV27 combines with J gene TRBJ2-7; perhaps TRBD1 as D (5 bases). There are 14 residues in the CDR3. V was trimmed by 1 base and J by 0 bases, leaving 7 bases between them. CDR1 MNHEY and CDR2 SMNVEV come from the germline V gene (reference sequence). The CDR3 DNA follows: TGTGCCAGCAGTTTATTCACAGGCTCCTACGAGCAGTACTTC. It codes for CASSLFTGSYEQYF.

The chain joins TRBV2 to TRBJ2-1; 11 positions match TRBD1. The length of the CDR3 is 17 residues. The germline V gene encodes CDR1 SNHLY and CDR2 FYNNEI. The V gene end was trimmed by 1 base and the J gene end by 7 bases; junction bases not matched to a gene: 9. DNA of the CDR3: TGTGCCAGCAGTGAAGTTTTTGGGGACAGGGGGGTAAATGAGCAGTTCTTC. It translates to CASSEVFGDRGVNEQFF.

The table lists this clone with a few counts. The chain's CDR3 is CASSLGLAGGYQETQYF. The CDR3 DNA follows: TGTGCCAGCAGCCTCGGACTAGCGGGGGGCTACCAAGAGACCCAGTACTTC. The V call is TRBV3-1 (or the pseudogene TRBV3-2), the J call TRBJ2-5, with 14 bases matching TRBD2. CDR3 length equals 17 residues. The ends lost 4 bases at V and 0 bases at J; junction bases unmatched: 4. Per the germline V gene, CDR1 is LGHDT and CDR2 is YNNKEL (reference sequence).

This clone has a handful of counts. The chain uses TRBV12-3 or TRBV12-4 and TRBJ1-1; no definite D call. Trimming took 1 base from V and 6 from J, leaving 9 bases between them. The CDR3 is made up of 13 amino acids. The CDR3 region is CASSLGVNAEAFF. CDR3 coding DNA: TGTGCCAGCAGTTTAGGAGTAAATGCTGAAGCTTTCTTT.

V usage is TRBV18 and J usage is TRBJ1-2, with 9 bases aligning to TRBD1. The CDR3 spans 13 residues. Trimming at V came to 6 bases and at J to 8 bases, leaving 7 bases not matched to a gene. CDR1 is KGHSH, CDR2 LQKENI, per germline. The CDR3 region has the DNA TGTGCCAGCTCCCTGGGGACAGGGAACGGCTACACCTTC. Protein product: CASSLGTGNGYTF.

This clone is a singleton in its sample. The gene calls are TRBV27 and TRBJ1-1, with D perhaps matching TRBD1 (6 bases). The CDR3 runs to 13 residues. V lost 2 bases and J 4 bases, leaving 8 bases between the germline ends. Germline V CDR1 and CDR2: MNHEY, SMNVEV (reference sequence). The DNA of the CDR3 is TGTGCCAGCAGTTTAGGGGGCGGCACTGAAGCTTTCTTT. Its translation is CASSLGGGTEAFF.

This CDR3 is CASSLAGGGSGELFF. Here the CDR3 DNA reads TGTGCCAGCAGCTTAGCCGGGGGGGGAAGCGGGGAGCTGTTTTTT. The genes are TRBV11-2 and TRBJ2-2; 8 positions agree with TRBD2. The CDR3 spans 15 residues. Germline CDR1 is SGHAT and CDR2 is FQNNGV. Unmatched junction bases numbered 5, after V lost 1 base and J lost 7 bases.

The V and J genes are TRBV6-5 and TRBJ1-1, with D possibly TRBD1 on 6 matching bases. The CDR3 runs to 13 residues. Germline loops: CDR1 MNHEY, CDR2 SVGAGI. Trimming pared 6 bases from V and 1 base from J, leaving 9 bases between. Written as DNA, the CDR3 is TGTGCCAGCAGGAGGGGGAGGAACACTGAAGCTTTCTTT. It yields the protein CASRRGRNTEAFF.

This clone was recorded a few times. The chain couples TRBV7-3 to TRBJ1-5; D is perhaps TRBD1 (6 bases). CDR1 is SGHTA, CDR2 FQGTGA, per germline. CDR3 length: 14 amino acids. The ends were cut back, 5 bases at V and 3 bases at J, with 11 bases in the middle. The CDR3 here is CASSPGTLNQPQHF. CDR3 nucleotide sequence: TGTGCCAGCAGCCCTGGGACACTCAATCAGCCCCAGCATTTT.

For the CDR3, the DNA is TGTGCCAGCAGCTTACGGGGGAGGGCACCCCTCCACTTT. The encoded protein is CASSLRGRAPLHF. The chain employs TRBV11-2 and TRBJ1-6, with D perhaps TRBD1 (5 bases). The germline CDR1 and CDR2 sequences are SGHAT and FQNNGV. The length of the CDR3 is 13 residues. V was pared by 2 bases and J by 11 bases, with 10 bases between.

This chain connects TRBV3-1 (or the pseudogene TRBV3-2) to TRBJ1-5; no firm D call. The CDR3 covers 14 residues. Deletions cut 1 base from V and 2 bases from J, with 6 bases between. In germline, CDR1 is LGHDT, CDR2 YNNKEL (reference sequence). This chain's CDR3 is CASSQGGRNQPQHF. The CDR3 DNA follows: TGTGCCAGCAGCCAAGGAGGGCGCAATCAGCCCCAGCATTTT.

The V gene is TRBV9, the J gene TRBJ1-1, with 7 bases fitting TRBD1. CDR3 length: 13 amino acids. Germline V gene lookup returns CDR1 SGDLS and CDR2 YYNGEE. V lost 3 bases and J lost 7; bases outside the gene matches: 6. The CDR3 is CASSAGTELEAFF. In nucleotides, the CDR3 is TGTGCCAGCAGCGCCGGGACAGAACTTGAAGCTTTCTTT.

V and J are TRBV11-2 and TRBJ2-2; D gene unclear. Germline V CDR1 and CDR2: SGHAT, FQNNGV. The CDR3 covers 16 residues. The V end was cut by 1 base, the J end by 2 bases, with 11 bases between. The CDR3 sequence is CASSLGRLPNTGELFF. The DNA of the CDR3 is TGTGCCAGCAGCTTAGGTAGACTGCCTAACACCGGGGAGCTGTTTTTT.

V is TRBV19 and J is TRBJ2-7; D not resolved. Trimming took off 2 bases at V and 6 bases at J, with 11 bases between the two ends. CDR3 length: 13 residues. Per the germline V gene, CDR1 is LNHDA and CDR2 is SQIVND (reference sequence). This CDR3 is CASSISTNGEQYF. CDR3 nucleotide sequence: TGTGCCAGTAGTATATCAACGAACGGCGAGCAGTACTTC.

The V call is TRBV3-1 (or the pseudogene TRBV3-2), the J call TRBJ1-2; D is perhaps TRBD1 (6 bases). Trimming shortened V by 0 bases and J by 6 bases, and 14 bases separated the two germline ends. CDR1 and CDR2 from the germline V gene are LGHDT and YNNKEL (reference sequence). This CDR3 has 15 amino acids. CDR3 sequence (DNA): TGTGCCAGCAGCCAAGAAGGAGGACAGAGCCATGGCTACACCTTC. This gives the protein CASSQEGGQSHGYTF.

The chain uses TRBV7-9 and TRBJ2-7, with TRBD1 matching over 7 bases. The CDR3 extends over 15 amino acids. Trimming removed 4 bases from V and 0 bases from J; junction bases left unmatched: 6. Germline lookup yields CDR1 SEHNR and CDR2 FQNEAQ (reference sequence). The CDR3 reads CASSSTGITSYEQYF. In nucleotides, the CDR3 is TGTGCCAGCAGCTCGACAGGGATTACCTCCTACGAGCAGTACTTC.

The chain has TRBV13 and TRBJ1-1, with D possibly being TRBD1 (6 bases). Trimming left V 4 bases short and J 1 base short, with 10 bases between. The germline CDR1 and CDR2 sequences are PRHDT and FYEKMQ (reference sequence). The CDR3 is made up of 14 amino acids. The CDR3: CASSYLQGNTEAFF. Written as DNA, the CDR3 is TGTGCCAGCAGCTACCTACAGGGGAACACTGAAGCTTTCTTT.

The CDR3 sequence is CSAPITGGMNTEAFF. The CDR3 DNA follows: TGCAGCGCTCCAATCACGGGGGGTATGAACACTGAAGCTTTCTTT. The chain is built from TRBV29-1 and TRBJ1-1; maybe TRBD1 (5 bases). V was pared by 7 bases and J by 0 bases, with 18 bases between. From germline, CDR1 is SQVTM and CDR2 ANQGSEA. The CDR3 is 15 residues long.

The chain uses TRBV30 and TRBJ1-6, with unresolved D. The CDR3 spans 11 residues. Germline CDR1 is GTSNPN and CDR2 is SVGIG (reference sequence). Between the trimmed V and J ends, which lost 5 bases and 14 bases, there was a span of 13 bases. The CDR3 here is CAWETARALHF. CDR3 sequence (DNA): TGTGCCTGGGAGACCGCTAGAGCCCTCCACTTT.

CDR3 amino acids: CASSLPRTGDSPLHF. CDR3 nucleotides: TGTGCCAGTAGCCTCCCCCGGACAGGGGATTCACCCCTCCACTTT. The chain recombines TRBV19 with TRBJ1-6, with TRBD1 matching 9 bases. The germline V gene has CDR1 LNHDA and CDR2 SQIVND (reference sequence). Trimming cost V 6 bases and J 8 bases; bases outside gene matches: 8. The CDR3 contains 15 residues.